This T cell receptor (beta chain) is drawn from a study of CD8+CD57+ T cells in acquired aplastic anemia. Study overall: DNA from sorted CD4+ and CD8+ cells averaged around 3.2 ug. Study-wide results and limits: Some 31 sequences, all CD8+ CDR3, were shared between patients and controls.

Genomic DNA, serving as template, underwent TCR beta VDJ and CDR3 profiling. TCRdb reanalysed the reads using MiXCR and keeps one entry per CDR3 protein. The sample contains some 200,000 distinct CDR3 sequences, 30% to 35% of which appear only once. This clonotype has at least ten counts. Antigen specificity is unknown. The CDR3 runs to 14 residues. From germline, CDR1 is SGHDN and CDR2 FVKESK. V lost 0 bases, J lost 7 bases, and 10 bases lay in between. Sequencing was carried out using sorted CD4+, CD8+, or CD8+CD57+ T cells (not recorded which) from PBMCs. The clonotype comes from a human donor in good health, serving as a control. The J gene is TRBJ2-1, the V gene TRBV14; the D gene is possibly TRBD2 (6 bases). The CDR3 loop is CASSQERRGNEQFF. The CDR3 nucleotides are TGTGCCAGCAGCCAAGAGAGGCGGGGTAATGAGCAGTTCTTC. Full variable domain (remainder filled in from reference TRBV14 and TRBJ2-1): EAGVTQFPSHSVIEKGQTVTLRCDPISGHDNLYWYRRVMGKEIKFLLHFVKESKQDESGMPNNRFLAERTGGTYSTLKVQPAELEDSGVYFCASSQERRGNEQFFGPGTRLTVL.